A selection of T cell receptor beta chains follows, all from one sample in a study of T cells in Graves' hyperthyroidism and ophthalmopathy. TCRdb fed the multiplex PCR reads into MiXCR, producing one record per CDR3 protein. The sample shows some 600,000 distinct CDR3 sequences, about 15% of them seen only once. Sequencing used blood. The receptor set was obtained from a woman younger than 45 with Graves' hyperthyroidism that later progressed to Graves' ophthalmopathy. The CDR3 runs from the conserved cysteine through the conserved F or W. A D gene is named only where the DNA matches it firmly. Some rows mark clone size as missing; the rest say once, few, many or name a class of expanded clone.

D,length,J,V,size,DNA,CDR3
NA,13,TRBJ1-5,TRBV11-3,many,TGTGCCAGCAGTTACACCGGGCTTCAGCCCCAGCATTTT,CASSYTGLQPQHF
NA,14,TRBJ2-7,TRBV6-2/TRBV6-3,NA,TGTGCCAGCACCCCAGGGACGGATACCTACGAGCAGTACTTC,CASTPGTDTYEQYF
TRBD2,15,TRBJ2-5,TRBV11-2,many,TGTGCCAGCAGCTGGACTAGCGGGGCTCAAGAGACCCAGTACTTC,CASSWTSGAQETQYF
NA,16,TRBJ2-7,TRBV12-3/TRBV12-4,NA,TGTGCCAGCAGCCTAGCCGGGACGCCCCGGACCTACGAGCAGTACTTC,CASSLAGTPRTYEQYF
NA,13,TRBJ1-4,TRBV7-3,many,TGTGCCAGCAGCTTATTCCGAAATGAAAAACTGTTTTTT,CASSLFRNEKLFF
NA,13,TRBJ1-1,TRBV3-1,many,TGTGCCAGCAGCCAAGCTTCCCTCACTGAAGCTTTCTTT,CASSQASLTEAFF
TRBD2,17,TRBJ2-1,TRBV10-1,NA,TGCGCCAGCAGTGAGTCGCGGGGACTACCAAGGGACAATGAGCAGTTCTTC,CASSESRGLPRDNEQFF
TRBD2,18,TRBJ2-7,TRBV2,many,TGTGCCAGCAGTCTCGGGACTAGCGGCGATCGACCTAGCTACGAGCAGTACTTC,CASSLGTSGDRPSYEQYF
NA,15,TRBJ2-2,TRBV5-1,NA,TGCGCCAGCAGCTTGGGAGGGTTGGACACCGGGGAGCTGTTTTTT,CASSLGGLDTGELFF
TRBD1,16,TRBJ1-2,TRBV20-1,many,TGCAGTGCTAGCGGCGGGACAGGGGGCCTCGGCCTCGGCTACACCTTC,CSASGGTGGLGLGYTF
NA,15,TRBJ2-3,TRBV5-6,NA,TGTGCCAGCAGCCCAGGACTACTTAGCACAGATACGCAGTATTTT,CASSPGLLSTDTQYF
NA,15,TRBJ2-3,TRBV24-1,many,TGTGCCACCAGTGACCCCAAGGGCGTTGCAGATACGCAGTATTTT,CATSDPKGVADTQYF
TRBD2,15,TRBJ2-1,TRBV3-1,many,TGTGCCAGCAGCCCCCGGGGGCGGGGGGACAATGAGCAGTTCTTC,CASSPRGRGDNEQFF
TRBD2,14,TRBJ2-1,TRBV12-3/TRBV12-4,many,TGTGCCAGCAGTTCCCAAGCGGGAGTAGGTGAGCAGTTCTTC,CASSSQAGVGEQFF
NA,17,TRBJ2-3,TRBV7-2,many,TGTGCCAGCAGCTTAAGGGTGCGATTAGGGGTGCCAGATACGCAGTATTTT,CASSLRVRLGVPDTQYF
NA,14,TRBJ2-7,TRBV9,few,TGTGCCAGCAGCGTAGTTCCGGACAACTACGAGCAGTACTTC,CASSVVPDNYEQYF
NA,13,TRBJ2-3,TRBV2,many,TGTGCCAGCAACGTCCCGGTGTTGGGTACGCAGTATTTT,CASNVPVLGTQYF
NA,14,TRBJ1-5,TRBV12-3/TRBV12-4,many,TGTGCCAGCAGTTTCAACTCAGGGGATCAGCCCCAGCATTTT,CASSFNSGDQPQHF
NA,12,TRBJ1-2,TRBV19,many,TGTGCCAGTAGTGGGGGGCCCTATGGCTACACCTTC,CASSGGPYGYTF
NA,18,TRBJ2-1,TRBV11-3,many,TGTGCCAGCAGCTTAGATGGGACTCGCGGACGACCCTACAATGAGCAGTTCTTC,CASSLDGTRGRPYNEQFF
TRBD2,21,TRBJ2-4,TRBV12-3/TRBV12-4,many,TGTGCCAGCAGTTACTGGGGCGAGCGGGAGACCCCGGAGGGATTGAACAACATTCAGTACTTC,CASSYWGERETPEGLNNIQYF
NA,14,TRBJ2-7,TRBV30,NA,TGTGCCTGGAGTCTTCCGTCCAGACCCTACGAGCAGTACTTC,CAWSLPSRPYEQYF
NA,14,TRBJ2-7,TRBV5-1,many,TGCGCCAGCTCTGCACTGGGGCGGGTCAACGAGCAGTACTTC,CASSALGRVNEQYF
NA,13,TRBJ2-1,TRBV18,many,TGTGCCAGCTCACCCGCGGGGGCCCATGAGCAGTTCTTC,CASSPAGAHEQFF
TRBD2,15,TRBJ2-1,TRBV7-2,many,TGTGCCAGCAGCCAAACTAGCGGAATCTACAATGAGCAGTTCTTC,CASSQTSGIYNEQFF
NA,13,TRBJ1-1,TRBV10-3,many,TGTGCCGGCCACAGGGATTTGAACACTGAAGCTTTCTTT,CAGHRDLNTEAFF
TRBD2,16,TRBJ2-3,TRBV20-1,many,TGCAGTGCTAGAGATTTACTAGCGGGAGACACAGATACGCAGTATTTT,CSARDLLAGDTDTQYF
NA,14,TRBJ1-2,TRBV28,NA,TGTGCCAGCGCCATGGTTACCAGTCAAGTTGGCTACACCTTC,CASAMVTSQVGYTF
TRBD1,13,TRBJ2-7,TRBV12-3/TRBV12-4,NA,TGTGCCAGCAGCGCTGGGACAGAATACGAGCAGTACTTC,CASSAGTEYEQYF
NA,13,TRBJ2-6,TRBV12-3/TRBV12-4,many,TGTGCCAGCAAGAACTCTGGGGCCAACGTCCTGACTTTC,CASKNSGANVLTF
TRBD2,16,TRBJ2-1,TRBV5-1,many,TGCGCCAGCAGCCCGCGGACTAGAAGCTCCTACAATGAGCAGTTCTTC,CASSPRTRSSYNEQFF